Each of the 26 T cell receptor beta chains below was sequenced from the same sample in a study of CD8 T cells in Susac syndrome. The RNA, about 0.5 to 1 ug, was put through reverse transcription using random hexamers. MiXCR was run by TCRdb on the immunoSEQ multiplex PCR reads, yielding one entry per CDR3 protein. The table has approximately 140,000 distinct CDR3 sequences, approximately 95% seen once. Sequenced material: CD4+ T cells from PBMCs. Source of these receptors: a human donor with multiple sclerosis.

The V gene is TRBV9, the J gene TRBJ2-2, with D perhaps matching TRBD2 (5 bases). Per germline, CDR1 SGDLS and CDR2 YYNGEE. Trimming removed 4 bases from V and 3 bases from J, with 22 bases in between. CDR3 size: 18 residues. The CDR3: CASSTRGSGPGDTGELFF. In DNA form, the CDR3 reads TGTGCCAGCAGCACTCGGGGAAGCGGTCCCGGGGACACCGGGGAGCTGTTTTTT.

The gene calls are TRBV20-1 and TRBJ1-1; no clear D. CDR3 size: 15 residues. V lost 7 bases and J 2 bases, leaving 20 bases between the germline ends. The germline gives CDR1 DFQATT, CDR2 SNEGSKA (reference sequence). For the CDR3, the DNA is TGCAGTGAGGAGGCGGAACCGTGGAAAAACACTGAAGCTTTCTTT. Amino acid sequence: CSEEAEPWKNTEAFF.

The genes are TRBV28 and TRBJ2-6; D is unclear. In germline, CDR1 is MDHEN, CDR2 SYDVKM. The CDR3 totals 16 residues. The V end lost 6 bases, the J end lost 1 base, and 13 bases lay between the germline ends. CDR3 region: CASSPSPKSGANVLTF. CDR3 bases: TGTGCCAGCAGCCCCTCCCCGAAGTCTGGGGCCAACGTCCTGACTTTC. The full variable domain, its missing parts supplied by reference TRBV28 and TRBJ2-6, is DVKVTQSSRYLVKRTGEKVFLECVQDMDHENMFWYRQDPGLGLRLIYFSYDVKMKEKGDIPEGYSVSREKKERFSLILESASTNQTSMYLCASSPSPKSGANVLTFGAGSRLTVL.

V and J are TRBV29-1 and TRBJ1-3, with D tentatively TRBD1 (5 bases). The V and J ends lost 0 bases and 1 base respectively, with 7 bases between them. This CDR3 region has 14 residues. Germline values: CDR1 SQVTM, CDR2 ANQGSEA. The CDR3 DNA reads TGCAGCGTTGAAGATCAGGGTTCTGGAAACACCATATATTTT. This translates into CSVEDQGSGNTIYF.

The chain combines TRBV15 with TRBJ2-3; D remains unclear. Per the germline V gene, CDR1 is LNHNV and CDR2 is YYDKDF (reference sequence). V was trimmed by 6 bases and J by 2 bases, leaving 15 bases between them. The CDR3 loop spans 15 amino acids. The CDR3 here is CATRRPDGDTDTQYF. The CDR3 nucleotides are TGTGCCACCAGACGACCGGACGGAGACACAGATACGCAGTATTTT.

V and J are TRBV9 and TRBJ2-3, with D uncertain. The CDR3 covers 16 residues. The germline gives CDR1 SGDLS, CDR2 YYNGEE. V was pared by 4 bases and J by 2 bases, with 17 bases between. For the CDR3, the DNA is TGTGCCAGCAGCTCTACGCCAATACCACACACAGATACGCAGTATTTT. Amino acid sequence: CASSSTPIPHTDTQYF.

V is TRBV6-5 and J is TRBJ2-5; TRBD2 might be the D (5 bases). Per germline, CDR1 MNHEY and CDR2 SVGAGI. V lost 0 bases and J 2 bases, leaving 7 bases between the germline ends. This CDR3 comprises 14 residues. CDR3 region: CASSYSTIQETQYF. DNA for the CDR3: TGTGCCAGCAGTTACTCGACTATTCAAGAGACCCAGTACTTC.

This sequence joins TRBV5-1 and TRBJ2-6, with no clear D. CDR1 is SGHRS and CDR2 is YFSETQ in the germline V gene. V was pared by 7 bases and J by 1 base, with 9 bases between. The length of the CDR3 is 14 residues. As DNA, the CDR3 is TGCGCCAGCGGCCAAGCATCTGGGGCCAACGTCCTGACTTTC. Amino acids: CASGQASGANVLTF. Looking up the rest from reference TRBV5-1 and TRBJ2-6 gives the full variable domain: KAGVTQTPRYLIKTRGQQVTLSCSPISGHRSVSWYQQTPGQGLQFLFEYFSETQRNKGNFPGRFSGRQFSNSRSEMNVSTLELGDSALYLCASGQASGANVLTFGAGSRLTVL.

This chain connects TRBV6-2 or TRBV6-3 to TRBJ2-7; 9 bases map to TRBD1. The V segment lost 8 bases and the J segment 2 bases; nucleotides outside the gene matches: 7. Germline CDR1 is MNHEY and CDR2 is SVGEGT. This CDR3 comprises 14 residues. CDR3 in DNA: TGTGCCAGCCAGAGGGACAGGGAAACCTACGAGCAGTACTTC. Protein product: CASQRDRETYEQYF.

V usage is TRBV4-1 and J usage is TRBJ2-3, with TRBD2 matching over 8 bases. The V and J ends lost 1 base and 1 base, in that order; junction bases with no gene match: 4. CDR1 is MGHRA and CDR2 is YSYEKL in the germline V gene. The CDR3 has 16 residues. The CDR3 nucleotides are TGCGCCAGCAGCCAAGGCACAGCGGGGGGCACAGATACGCAGTATTTT. Translating gives CASSQGTAGGTDTQYF.

V is TRBV3-1 and J is TRBJ2-7; no reliable D call. Germline loops: CDR1 LGHDT, CDR2 YNNKEL (reference sequence). There are 14 residues in the CDR3. The V end was cut by 1 base, the J end by 2 bases, with 9 bases between. The CDR3 region has the DNA TGTGCCAGCAGCCAAGTAGACGGTCCCTACGAGCAGTACTTC. It specifies CASSQVDGPYEQYF.

The chain has TRBV20-1 and TRBJ2-7; the match to TRBD1 covers 10 bases. CDR1 and CDR2 (germline): DFQATT, SNEGSKA (reference sequence). This CDR3 has 13 amino acids. V was pared by 5 bases and J by 3 bases, with 4 bases of the junction left unmatched. The CDR3 protein is CSAPGTGVYEQYF. CDR3 bases: TGCAGTGCTCCCGGGACAGGGGTCTACGAGCAGTACTTC.

The chain employs TRBV27 and TRBJ2-5; D is unresolved. Germline V gives CDR1 MNHEY, CDR2 SMNVEV (reference sequence). The V gene lost 2 bases and the J gene lost 2 bases, with 9 bases spanning the gap. The CDR3 contains 14 residues. The CDR3 DNA reads as TGTGCCAGCAGTTTACGGCGAACACAAGAGACCCAGTACTTC. Translated: CASSLRRTQETQYF.

The genes are TRBV9 and TRBJ2-3; a possible D gene is TRBD2 (5 bases). V shed 0 bases and J shed 6 bases, with 5 bases lying between them. The germline gives CDR1 SGDLS, CDR2 YYNGEE. The CDR3 totals 12 residues. CDR3 sequence (DNA): TGTGCCAGCAGCGTAGGGAGGGATACGCAGTATTTT. Amino acid sequence: CASSVGRDTQYF.

The V gene is TRBV6-4, the J gene TRBJ1-1; possible D gene TRBD1, 6 bases. Trimming pared 2 bases from V and 9 bases from J, leaving 16 bases between. From germline, CDR1 is MRHNA and CDR2 SNTAGT. This CDR3 region has 14 residues. Here the CDR3 DNA reads TGTGCCAGCAGTGACCGAGGGGGGCTGTCGAAAGCTTTCTTT. It is translated as CASSDRGGLSKAFF.

The rearrangement joins TRBV7-8 to TRBJ1-5; a weak D match, TRBD1 (5 bases). The V gene lost 6 bases and the J gene lost 3 bases, with 12 bases spanning the gap. CDR3 length: 14 residues. Germline V lookup: CDR1 SGHVS, CDR2 FQNEAQ. The CDR3 DNA reads TGTGCCAGCAGAGGCAGGGCACTCAATCAGCCCCAGCATTTT. Its protein product is CASRGRALNQPQHF.

The table lists this clonotype with a count of one. V usage is TRBV29-1 and J usage is TRBJ2-2, with 11 bases matching TRBD1. The CDR3 is made up of 15 amino acids. From germline, CDR1 is SQVTM and CDR2 ANQGSEA. V shed 6 bases, J shed 6 bases, and the junction held 9 bases outside the gene matches. The CDR3 region is CSVRTGGASSGELFF. CDR3 bases: TGCAGCGTAAGGACAGGGGGCGCTTCGTCCGGGGAGCTGTTTTTT.

J is TRBJ2-3 and V is TRBV7-6, with 10 bases that match TRBD2. Trimming cost V 8 bases and J 1 base; bases outside gene matches: 6. Germline values: CDR1 SGHVS, CDR2 FNYEAQ. The CDR3 is 15 amino acids. The CDR3, as DNA: TGTGCCAGCGGAGGCCTAGCGGGGGGCACAGATACGCAGTATTTT. It specifies CASGGLAGGTDTQYF.

The gene calls are TRBV24-1 and TRBJ2-1, with TRBD1 identical over 9 bases. V lost 9 bases to trimming and J lost 4 bases; unmatched junction nucleotides: 0. CDR1 is KGHDR, CDR2 SFDVKD, per germline. The CDR3 length is 12 residues. CDR3 coding DNA: TGTGCCACCGGGACAGGGTACAATGAGCAGTTCTTC. Its translation: CATGTGYNEQFF.

The CDR3 sequence is CATSGGIYGYTF. CDR3 bases: TGTGCCACCAGTGGTGGGATCTATGGCTACACCTTC. This chain uses TRBV24-1 with TRBJ1-2, with D unresolved. The CDR3 runs to 12 residues. In germline, CDR1 is KGHDR, CDR2 SFDVKD. V dropped 5 bases and J dropped 4 bases, with 7 bases sitting between them.

The chain employs TRBV28 and TRBJ2-7, with 10 bases matching TRBD1. The CDR3 loop spans 15 amino acids. V was pared by 4 bases and J by 7 bases, with 10 bases of the junction left unmatched. Germline CDR1 MDHEN, CDR2 SYDVKM. CDR3 DNA: TGTGCCAGCAGTTCAGGAGGGGGACAGGGGAGGGAGCAGTACTTC. Translated, it gives CASSSGGGQGREQYF.

For the CDR3, the DNA is TGCAGTGCTAGGAGACCAGATCTAGCCAAAAACATTCAGTACTTC. Amino acids: CSARRPDLAKNIQYF. The chain is built from TRBV20-1 and TRBJ2-4; D not resolved. The CDR3 contains 15 residues. The V end lost 3 bases, the J end lost 0 bases, and 12 bases lay between the germline ends. CDR1 and CDR2 (germline): DFQATT, SNEGSKA (reference sequence).

CDR3 sequence: CASSWGNMNTEAFF. In DNA form, the CDR3 reads TGTGCCAGCAGTTGGGGGAACATGAACACTGAAGCTTTCTTT. The rearrangement joins TRBV6-1 to TRBJ1-1, with D perhaps matching TRBD1 (5 bases). Trimming left V 5 bases short and J 0 bases short, with 10 bases between. The CDR3 has 14 amino acids. Germline CDR1 reads MNHNS; CDR2 reads SASEGT.

This chain connects TRBV29-1 to TRBJ2-5; D is possibly TRBD2 (5 bases). CDR1 is SQVTM and CDR2 is ANQGSEA in the germline V gene. The CDR3 covers 11 residues. Trimming stripped 4 bases from V and 5 bases from J, with 8 bases between. CDR3 DNA: TGCAGCGTTGGAGGGAAGGAGACCCAGTACTTC. This gives the protein CSVGGKETQYF. The full variable domain, with the rest looked up from reference TRBV29-1 and TRBJ2-5, is SAVISQKPSRDICQRGTSLTIQCQVDSQVTMMFWYRQQPGQSLTLIATANQGSEATYESGFVIDKFPISRPNLTFSTLTVSNMSPEDSSIYLCSVGGKETQYFGPGTRLLVL.

The CDR3 DNA is TGCAGTGCGACGTCACGGGACTGGGCTTTCTTT. It is translated as CSATSRDWAFF. The V call is TRBV20-1, the J call TRBJ1-1, with D possibly being TRBD1 (5 bases). Trimming pared 6 bases from V and 11 bases from J, leaving 16 bases between. Germline-derived CDR1 and CDR2 are DFQATT and SNEGSKA (reference sequence). The CDR3 consists of 11 residues.

V usage is TRBV9 and J usage is TRBJ2-7; tentatively, D is TRBD1 (6 bases). V lost 0 bases, J lost 7 bases, and 11 bases lay in between. Germline lookup yields CDR1 SGDLS and CDR2 YYNGEE. The CDR3 has 13 amino acids. The CDR3 DNA reads TGTGCCAGCAGCGTAGCAAGGGGGTCGGAGCAGTACTTC. Its translation is CASSVARGSEQYF.